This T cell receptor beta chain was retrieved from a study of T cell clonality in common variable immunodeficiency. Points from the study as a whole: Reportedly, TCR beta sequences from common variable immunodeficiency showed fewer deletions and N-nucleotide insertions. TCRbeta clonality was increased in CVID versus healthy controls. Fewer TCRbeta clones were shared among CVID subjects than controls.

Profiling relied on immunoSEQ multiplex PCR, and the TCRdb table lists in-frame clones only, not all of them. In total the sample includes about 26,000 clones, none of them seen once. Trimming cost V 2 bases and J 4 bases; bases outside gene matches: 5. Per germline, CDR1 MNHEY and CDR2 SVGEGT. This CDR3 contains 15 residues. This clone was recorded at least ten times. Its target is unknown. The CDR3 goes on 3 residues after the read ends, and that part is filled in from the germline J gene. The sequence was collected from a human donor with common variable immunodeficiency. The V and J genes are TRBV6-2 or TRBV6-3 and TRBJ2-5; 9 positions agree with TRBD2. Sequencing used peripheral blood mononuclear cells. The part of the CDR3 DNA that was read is TGTGCCAGCAGTTACACGGGACTAGCAGGAGAGACC. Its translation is CASSYTGLAGET. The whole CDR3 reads CASSYTGLAGETQYF.